The next 30 T cell receptor beta chains were all read from a single sample in a study of T cell responses to AZD1222 COVID-19 vaccine (TCRdb year 2021). Libraries were built with the immunoSEQ multiplex PCR assay. The clones in this table, taken by TCRdb from immuneACCESS, are in-frame only. Not every clone is retained; where verified, under half of the shortfall comes from an unresolved V gene, and the cause of the rest is unknown. This sample comprises roughly 110,000 clones, under 95% of them detected only once. Around 20% of the sample goes to the ten largest clones. This sample's time point label indicates: baseline before first vaccination. The specimen was peripheral blood, collected on day 0 of AZD1222 vaccination. The source of these receptors is an adult in good health.

This clone has more than one count but fewer than ten. The chain uses TRBV30 and TRBJ2-2, with 7 bases aligning to TRBD1. J was trimmed by 1 base and V by 0 bases; bases with no gene match: 5. Germline V gene data show CDR1 as GTSNPN and CDR2 as SVGIG (reference sequence). There are 16 residues in the CDR3. The CDR3 coding sequence is TGTGCCTGGAGTGTTCTGGGACAGAAGAACACCGGGGAGCTGTTTTTT. It codes for CAWSVLGQKNTGELFF.

This chain joins TRBV6-6 and TRBJ1-5, with 7 bases that match TRBD1. The ends lost 2 bases at V and 6 bases at J; junction bases unmatched: 4. There are 14 residues in the CDR3. The germline CDR1 and CDR2 sequences are MNHNY and SVGAGI (reference sequence). The CDR3 is CASSYDRASQPQHF. The DNA for the CDR3 is TGTGCCAGCAGTTACGACAGGGCAAGTCAGCCCCAGCATTTT.

The rearrangement links TRBV4-3 to TRBJ1-5, with D maybe TRBD1 (5 bases). This CDR3 is built from 17 residues. The V end was cut by 0 bases, the J end by 1 base, with 13 bases between. In germline, CDR1 is LGHNA, CDR2 YSLEER. CDR3 sequence: CASSQEAGSGSNQPQHF. The CDR3 region has the DNA TGCGCCAGCAGCCAAGAGGCGGGCTCAGGGAGCAATCAGCCCCAGCATTTT.

The chain has TRBV19 and TRBJ1-2; TRBD1 matches 12 bases. The CDR3 is 16 residues long. Germline V gene data show CDR1 as LNHDA and CDR2 as SQIVND (reference sequence). V gave up 10 bases and J gave up 5 bases; unmatched junction bases: 14. CDR3 bases: TGTGCCACCACCACGGGACAGGGGGCTCTTGGTTATGGCTACACCTTC. It specifies CATTTGQGALGYGYTF.

The chain carries TRBV6-2 or TRBV6-3 and TRBJ2-7, with D possibly called TRBD1 or TRBD2 (6 bases each). Germline V gene data show CDR1 as MNHEY and CDR2 as SVGEGT. V gave up 4 bases and J gave up 5 bases, with 15 bases separating them. This CDR3 contains 14 residues. CDR3 in DNA: TGTGCCAGCAGTTGGGGGGCTATGCAGGACGAGCAGTACTTC. Translated, it gives CASSWGAMQDEQYF.

The V and J genes are TRBV6-5 and TRBJ1-4, with TRBD1 identical over 7 bases. CDR1 MNHEY and CDR2 SVGAGI come from the germline V gene. The CDR3 runs to 16 residues. V lost 3 bases to trimming and J lost 8 bases; unmatched junction nucleotides: 12. CDR3 sequence reads: CASSYSMTGYREKLFF. The CDR3 coding sequence is TGTGCCAGCAGTTATTCTATGACAGGGTATAGGGAAAAACTGTTTTTT.

The chain employs TRBV18 and TRBJ1-3, with a possible D match to TRBD1 (5 bases). The CDR3 consists of 16 residues. The V gene's germline CDR1 is KGHSH and CDR2 LQKENI. V lost 3 bases and J lost 0, with 12 bases in between. The CDR3 loop is CASSPGLISSGNTIYF. The DNA of the CDR3 is TGTGCCAGCTCACCGGGACTTATCAGCTCTGGAAACACCATATATTTT.

The rearrangement uses TRBV2 and TRBJ2-7; a weak D match, TRBD1 (5 bases). The V gene's germline CDR1 is SNHLY and CDR2 FYNNEI. CDR3 length equals 14 residues. V shed 3 bases and J shed 4 bases, with 13 bases lying between them. DNA of the CDR3: TGTGCCAGCAGTGAGCAGGGCCCCCAATACGAGCAGTACTTC. The encoded protein is CASSEQGPQYEQYF.

This clone was observed a few times. The chain uses TRBV6-5 and TRBJ2-1; D gene unclear. The germline CDR1 and CDR2 sequences are MNHEY and SVGAGI. The CDR3 sequence is 14 residues long. V dropped 9 bases and J dropped 2 bases, with 14 bases sitting between them. The CDR3 bases are TGTGCCAGTATGCCGGGTTGGGCCTACAATGAGCAGTTCTTC. This sequence encodes CASMPGWAYNEQFF.

The V and J genes are TRBV7-2 and TRBJ1-2, with D perhaps matching TRBD1 (6 bases). V lost 0 bases to trimming and J lost 7 bases, with 18 bases between them. The CDR3 contains 16 residues. Germline V gene data show CDR1 as SGHTA and CDR2 as FQGNSA. CDR3 bases: TGTGCCAGCAGCTTAGCTTGGGGGGCCGGGGATTCTGGCTACACCTTC. Residues: CASSLAWGAGDSGYTF. Drawing the rest from reference TRBV7-2 and TRBJ1-2, the complete variable domain is GAGVSQSPSNKVTEKGKDVELRCDPISGHTALYWYRQSLGQGLEFLIYFQGNSAPDKSGLPSDRFSAERTGGSVSTLTIQRTQQEDSAVYLCASSLAWGAGDSGYTFGSGTRLTVV.

V and J are TRBV25-1 and TRBJ1-1; D unresolved. The CDR3 runs to 12 residues. Trimming left V 6 bases short and J 4 bases short, with 9 bases between. The germline gives CDR1 MGHDK, CDR2 SYGVNS. The CDR3 nucleotides read TGTGCCAGCAGGGACTCATTCACTGAAGCTTTCTTT. Amino acids: CASRDSFTEAFF.

The chain couples TRBV5-1 to TRBJ2-3; D not resolved. The CDR3 totals 11 residues. Deletions cut 7 bases from V and 5 bases from J, with 8 bases between. Germline CDR1 and CDR2: SGHRS and YFSETQ. CDR3 loop: CASRYRDTQYF. The CDR3 region has the DNA TGCGCCAGCCGTTACAGAGATACGCAGTATTTT.

This chain joins TRBV4-3 and TRBJ1-1; D is undetermined. Germline assignment: CDR1 LGHNA and CDR2 YSLEER. The CDR3 runs to 14 residues. V was pared by 0 bases and J by 6 bases, with 11 bases between. The CDR3 loop reads CASSQDYGVSEAFF. CDR3 DNA sequence: TGCGCCAGCAGCCAAGATTACGGGGTATCTGAAGCTTTCTTT.

This clone was seen many times. The CDR3 loop reads CASSDQSENYNEQFF. The CDR3 DNA is TGTGCCAGCAGTGACCAATCAGAAAATTACAATGAGCAGTTCTTC. The rearrangement links TRBV2 to TRBJ2-1; D gene unclear. CDR1 SNHLY and CDR2 FYNNEI come from the germline V gene. The CDR3 contains 15 residues. Trimming pared 3 bases from V and 4 bases from J, leaving 13 bases between. Drawing the rest from reference TRBV2 and TRBJ2-1, the complete variable domain is EPEVTQTPSHQVTQMGQEVILRCVPISNHLYFYWYRQILGQKVEFLVSFYNNEISEKSEIFDDQFSVERPDGSNFTLKIRSTKLEDSAMYFCASSDQSENYNEQFFGPGTRLTVL.

The rearrangement joins TRBV6-5 to TRBJ1-5, with a tentative D call TRBD1 (5 bases). The CDR3 spans 15 residues. The V end lost 2 bases, the J end lost 0 bases, and 8 bases lay between the germline ends. Germline V gene sequence: CDR1 MNHEY, CDR2 SVGAGI. CDR3 sequence: CASSYGRDSNQPQHF. In DNA form, the CDR3 reads TGTGCCAGCAGTTACGGCAGGGATAGCAATCAGCCCCAGCATTTT.

Only one count was recorded for this clone. The chain is built from TRBV11-3 and TRBJ2-1; TRBD2 aligns across 7 bases. The CDR3 runs 17 residues. Germline V lookup: CDR1 SGHNT, CDR2 YENEEA. The V gene end was trimmed by 1 base and the J gene end by 8 bases; junction bases not matched to a gene: 14. The chain's CDR3 is CASSLGGGLMSWDEQFF. The CDR3 DNA is TGTGCCAGCAGCTTAGGGGGGGGTCTAATGAGTTGGGATGAGCAGTTCTTC.

This rearrangement joins TRBV5-1 to TRBJ2-1; D is ambiguous. The CDR3 loop spans 13 amino acids. Germline lookup yields CDR1 SGHRS and CDR2 YFSETQ. Trimming removed 2 bases from V and 6 bases from J, with 9 bases in between. CDR3 DNA: TGCGCCAGCAGCTTTGCCGGGTCCAATGAGCAGTTCTTC. This translates into CASSFAGSNEQFF.

This clone came up once. V gene TRBV7-2 combines with J gene TRBJ2-5; D is unclear. CDR3 length: 15 residues. Germline V lookup: CDR1 SGHTA, CDR2 FQGNSA. Trimming removed 1 base at V and 2 bases at J, with 11 bases between. In DNA, the CDR3 is TGTGCCAGCAGCTTAGGGCTGGCAGAACAAGAGACCCAGTACTTC. Encoded protein: CASSLGLAEQETQYF.

The V and J genes are TRBV19 and TRBJ1-5, with D possibly being TRBD1 (5 bases). CDR1 is LNHDA and CDR2 is SQIVND in the germline V gene (reference sequence). The CDR3 covers 13 residues. Deletions cut 5 bases from V and 5 bases from J, with 10 bases between. Written as DNA, the CDR3 is TGTGCCAGTAGTGCAGGGACCGATCAGCCCCAGCATTTT. Translated: CASSAGTDQPQHF.

This clone was counted between two and nine times. V usage is TRBV30 and J usage is TRBJ1-6, with D possibly matching TRBD1 (6 bases). The CDR3 runs to 14 residues. The germline V gene has CDR1 GTSNPN and CDR2 SVGIG (reference sequence). The CDR3 spells CAVSMTGRNSPLHF. The CDR3 nucleotides read TGTGCTGTAAGTATGACAGGACGAAATTCACCCCTCCACTTT. The full variable domain, completed using reference TRBV30 and TRBJ1-6, is SQTIHQWPATLVQPVGSPLSLECTVEGTSNPNLYWYRQAAGRGLQLLFYSVGIGQISSEVPQNLSASRPQDRQFILSSKKLLLSDSGFYLCAVSMTGRNSPLHFGNGTRLTVT.

This rearrangement joins TRBV6-5 to TRBJ2-7; 8 bases fit TRBD2. CDR1 and CDR2 from the germline V gene are MNHEY and SVGAGI. This CDR3 is 14 amino acids long. V lost 5 bases, J lost 0 bases, and 3 bases stayed unmatched. The CDR3 coding sequence is TGTGCCAGCAGTCCGCGGGGGGCCTCCTACGAGCAGTACTTC. Protein: CASSPRGASYEQYF.

J is TRBJ2-7 and V is TRBV6-5; TRBD1 is a possible D gene (6 bases). The CDR3 consists of 14 residues. Germline V gene data show CDR1 as MNHEY and CDR2 as SVGAGI. V lost 8 bases to trimming and J lost 2 bases, with 16 bases between them. For the CDR3, the DNA is TGTGCCAGCCTGAACAGGGTCGGCGCCTACGAGCAGTACTTC. Residues: CASLNRVGAYEQYF.

V is TRBV7-6 and J is TRBJ2-1; 9 bases fit TRBD1. Germline V lookup: CDR1 SGHVS, CDR2 FNYEAQ. The V segment lost 1 base and the J segment 4 bases; nucleotides outside the gene matches: 2. This CDR3 comprises 15 residues. This chain's CDR3 is CASSLGGQGYNEQFF. CDR3 nucleotides: TGTGCCAGCAGCTTAGGGGGACAGGGATACAATGAGCAGTTCTTC.

This clone has just one count. The chain joins TRBV11-2 to TRBJ2-5, with D perhaps matching TRBD1 (5 bases). Germline CDR1 SGHAT, CDR2 FQNNGV. V was cut by 2 bases and J by 2 bases, with 9 bases left in between. The CDR3 loop spans 14 amino acids. The CDR3 here is CASSLQGLQETQYF. The CDR3 nucleotides are TGTGCCAGCAGCTTACAGGGCCTGCAAGAGACCCAGTACTTC.

The CDR3 DNA reads TGTGCCACAGGTCACGAGCCGAACACTGAAGCTTTCTTT. Its protein is CATGHEPNTEAFF. V usage is TRBV2 and J usage is TRBJ1-1, with no clear D. V lost 10 bases, J lost 1 base, and 13 bases lay in between. This CDR3 has 13 amino acids. Germline values: CDR1 SNHLY, CDR2 FYNNEI.

The chain carries TRBV19 and TRBJ2-2, with D tentatively TRBD1 (6 bases). The germline V gene encodes CDR1 LNHDA and CDR2 SQIVND (reference sequence). Trimming pared 4 bases from V and 3 bases from J, leaving 9 bases between. This CDR3 is 14 amino acids long. The CDR3 bases are TGTGCCAGTAGTAATCAGGGGTACACCGGGGAGCTGTTTTTT. This encodes CASSNQGYTGELFF.

The gene calls are TRBV6-2 or TRBV6-3 and TRBJ2-3; possibly TRBD2 for D (5 bases). This CDR3 spans 15 amino acids. Germline CDR1 reads MNHEY; CDR2 reads SVGEGT. V lost 5 bases and J 5 bases, leaving 17 bases between the germline ends. The CDR3 DNA reads as TGTGCCAGCAGTCCGCGGACTGGAGTCATAGATACGCAGTATTTT. Translating gives CASSPRTGVIDTQYF.

The chain joins TRBV20-1 to TRBJ1-6; D is undetermined. The CDR3 covers 11 residues. Trimming took off 0 bases at V and 15 bases at J, with 9 bases between the two ends. Germline V lookup: CDR1 DFQATT, CDR2 SNEGSKA (reference sequence). The chain's CDR3 is CSARDASGLHF. The CDR3 DNA reads as TGCAGTGCTAGAGATGCCTCAGGCCTCCACTTT.

The V gene is TRBV7-9, the J gene TRBJ2-7; no clear D. In germline, CDR1 is SEHNR, CDR2 FQNEAQ (reference sequence). Trimming pared 3 bases from V and 6 bases from J, leaving 9 bases between. This CDR3 has 12 amino acids. The CDR3 nucleotides read TGTGCCAGCAGCTTTAGTACTACCGAGCAGTACTTC. Its translation: CASSFSTTEQYF. The full variable domain, its missing parts supplied by reference TRBV7-9 and TRBJ2-7, is DTGVSQNPRHKITKRGQNVTFRCDPISEHNRLYWYRQTLGQGPEFLTYFQNEAQLEKSRLLSDRFSAERPKGSFSTLEIQRTEQGDSAMYLCASSFSTTEQYFGPGTRLTVT.

The rearrangement uses TRBV15 and TRBJ2-7; D not resolved. V gave up 7 bases and J gave up 3 bases, with 13 bases separating them. The germline gives CDR1 LNHNV, CDR2 YYDKDF (reference sequence). The CDR3 totals 13 residues. This chain's CDR3 is CATNPGIGYEQYF. The CDR3 bases are TGTGCCACCAATCCTGGGATTGGCTACGAGCAGTACTTC.